Following are 5 T cell receptor beta chains from one sample sequenced in a study of blood T cell repertoires in COVID-19 (TCRdb year 2020). Receptor libraries were prepared by the immunoSEQ multiplex PCR assay. TCRdb re-hosts the immuneACCESS table, in-frame sequences only. Its copies lack some clones; in the studies checked, an unresolved V gene accounts for under half of them, and the cause for the rest is not known. The sample data list roughly 430,000 clones, and around nine tenths of these were observed just once. 1.4% to 1.5% of the sample goes to the ten largest clones. The sample consisted of PBMCs or T cells enriched from blood (not recorded which). These receptors originate from a young woman who had been exposed to COVID-19.

The chain recombines TRBV9 with TRBJ1-1; the D is unclear. Germline V gene sequence: CDR1 SGDLS, CDR2 YYNGEE. This CDR3 comprises 15 residues. The germline V and J ends were trimmed by 0 bases and 4 bases, with 13 bases remaining between them. For the CDR3, the DNA is TGTGCCAGCAGCGTAGCTGGCAGGTTCGGCACTGAAGCTTTCTTT. Residues: CASSVAGRFGTEAFF.

The V gene is TRBV6-5, the J gene TRBJ2-1; 11 bases map to TRBD2. Germline V CDR1 and CDR2: MNHEY, SVGAGI. V dropped 3 bases and J dropped 4; count of bases not matched to a gene: 5. The CDR3 contains 16 residues. The CDR3 loop is CASSYNSGGAYNEQFF. The CDR3 DNA is TGTGCCAGCAGTTATAATAGCGGGGGGGCTTACAATGAGCAGTTCTTC.

The chain links TRBV28 to TRBJ2-1; TRBD2 matches at 13 bases. With 6 bases clipped from V and 6 bases from J, the junction kept 2 bases outside the gene matches. The CDR3 runs to 14 residues. Germline V gene sequence: CDR1 MDHEN, CDR2 SYDVKM. Here the CDR3 DNA reads TGTGCCAGCAGAGGACTAGCGGGAGCCAATGAGCAGTTCTTC. Protein: CASRGLAGANEQFF.

The chain has TRBV9 and TRBJ1-2, with D possibly TRBD1 on 6 matching bases. The CDR3 covers 13 residues. CDR1 is SGDLS and CDR2 is YYNGEE in the germline V gene. Trimming stripped 3 bases from V and 4 bases from J, with 10 bases between. DNA for the CDR3: TGTGCCAGCAGCGAACAGGGAGTCTATGGCTACACCTTC. It specifies CASSEQGVYGYTF.

The rearrangement joins TRBV27 to TRBJ2-7; 8 nucleotides line up with TRBD1. Germline assignment: CDR1 MNHEY and CDR2 SMNVEV (reference sequence). V lost 2 bases to trimming and J lost 2 bases; unmatched junction nucleotides: 8. CDR3 length equals 16 residues. CDR3 protein: CASSLTGTGVPYEQYF. CDR3 bases: TGTGCCAGCAGTTTAACCGGGACAGGCGTCCCCTACGAGCAGTACTTC.